One sample yielded the 12 T cell receptor beta chains listed below, sequenced in a study of cytomegalovirus exposure and HLA in healthy donors. This PCR relied on a set of 60 Vbeta primers and 13 Jbeta primers. Here immunoSEQ multiplex PCR was the method, and the copy in TCRdb shows in-frame clones only, minus some. The sample table sets out 190,000 or so clones. The sequencing sample was made of PBMCs. Receptors were obtained from a boy younger than 18 in good health and CMV-seronegative.

V is TRBV10-3 and J is TRBJ1-2; D gene uncertain. The CDR3 spans 16 residues. Looked up from germline, CDR1 is ENHRY and CDR2 is SYGVKD. The germline V and J ends were trimmed by 1 base and 3 bases, with 15 bases remaining between them. The CDR3 sequence is CAISELPTGGDYGYTF. The CDR3 nucleotides are TGTGCCATCAGTGAGTTGCCGACGGGAGGTGACTATGGCTACACCTTC.

V is TRBV19 and J is TRBJ1-5, with 8 bases fitting TRBD1. Germline V lookup: CDR1 LNHDA, CDR2 SQIVND (reference sequence). V lost 1 base to trimming and J lost 7 bases; unmatched junction nucleotides: 12. The CDR3 sequence is 17 residues long. This CDR3 reads CASSIGSGGRLGQPQHF. The DNA for the CDR3 is TGTGCCAGTAGTATAGGGTCAGGGGGCCGCCTCGGGCAGCCCCAGCATTTT.

This chain connects TRBV6-1 to TRBJ1-1, with TRBD1 as a possible D gene (6 bases). Trimming cost V 5 bases and J 5 bases, with 12 bases left between them. The CDR3 runs 13 residues. The V gene's germline CDR1 is MNHNS and CDR2 SASEGT. The CDR3 DNA reads TGTGCCAGCAGTCCTCAGGGGCGGACTGAAGCTTTCTTT. Amino acids: CASSPQGRTEAFF.

The CDR3 loop is CASRSQARAFF. The CDR3 DNA reads TGTGCCAGCAGATCTCAGGCCCGCGCTTTCTTT. V usage is TRBV11-2 and J usage is TRBJ1-1; D not certain. Per germline, CDR1 SGHAT and CDR2 FQNNGV. V lost 6 bases and J 11 bases, leaving 13 bases between the germline ends. The CDR3 loop spans 11 amino acids.

J is TRBJ2-7 and V is TRBV7-6; 12 bases align to TRBD1. Trimming at V came to 1 base and at J to 4 bases, leaving 11 bases not matched to a gene. The CDR3 has 18 amino acids. Germline V lookup: CDR1 SGHVS, CDR2 FNYEAQ. For the CDR3, the DNA is TGTGCCAGCAGCTTAGGGGTACCCGGGACAGGGGGCTTTTACGAGCAGTACTTC. Its translation: CASSLGVPGTGGFYEQYF. Combining the CDR3 with reference TRBV7-6 and TRBJ2-7 gives the whole variable domain GAGVSQSPRYKVTKRGQDVALRCDPISGHVSLYWYRQALGQGPEFLTYFNYEAQQDKSGLPNDRFSAERPEGSISTLTIQRTEQRDSAMYRCASSLGVPGTGGFYEQYFGPGTRLTVT.

This chain connects TRBV7-6 to TRBJ1-2; TRBD1 might be the D (5 bases). The germline V gene has CDR1 SGHVS and CDR2 FNYEAQ. Trimming shortened V by 3 bases and J by 6 bases, and 14 bases separated the two germline ends. The CDR3 sequence is 14 residues long. CDR3 loop: CASSLVGGVNGYTF. CDR3 DNA sequence: TGTGCCAGCAGCTTGGTTGGGGGGGTAAATGGCTACACCTTC. The whole variable domain, filled in from reference TRBV7-6 and TRBJ1-2, reads GAGVSQSPRYKVTKRGQDVALRCDPISGHVSLYWYRQALGQGPEFLTYFNYEAQQDKSGLPNDRFSAERPEGSISTLTIQRTEQRDSAMYRCASSLVGGVNGYTFGSGTRLTVV.

This chain links TRBV11-2 with TRBJ1-1, with D uncertain. Germline assignment: CDR1 SGHAT and CDR2 FQNNGV. V gave up 3 bases and J gave up 5 bases, with 13 bases separating them. The CDR3 runs to 14 residues. CDR3 nucleotide sequence: TGTGCCAGCAGCTTTGGGCGCGGGGAAACTGAAGCTTTCTTT. Protein: CASSFGRGETEAFF.

The V call is TRBV27, the J call TRBJ2-7; 7 bases line up with TRBD2. The trim removed 5 bases at V and 3 bases at J, leaving 7 bases unmatched. CDR3 length equals 14 residues. Germline CDR1 and CDR2: MNHEY and SMNVEV (reference sequence). The CDR3 sequence: CASSPGRAGYEQYF. CDR3 sequence (DNA): TGTGCCAGCAGTCCGGGGAGGGCAGGCTACGAGCAGTACTTC.

J is TRBJ2-5 and V is TRBV10-2; D not certain. In germline, CDR1 is WSHSY, CDR2 SAAADI. The CDR3 contains 13 residues. Trimming stripped 8 bases from V and 2 bases from J, with 12 bases between. The CDR3 DNA follows: TGCGCCAGCCGATCGAGAAATCAAGAGACCCAGTACTTC. It specifies CASRSRNQETQYF.

The V and J genes are TRBV4-1 and TRBJ1-5; D is unclear. The CDR3 is 14 residues long. V was pared by 4 bases and J by 5 bases, with 12 bases between. Germline lookup yields CDR1 MGHRA and CDR2 YSYEKL. The CDR3 coding sequence is TGCGCCAGCAGCCCTGAGTTGGACTATCAGCCCCAGCATTTT. Residues: CASSPELDYQPQHF.

J is TRBJ2-5 and V is TRBV4-1; 9 bases fit TRBD1. Germline V gene sequence: CDR1 MGHRA, CDR2 YSYEKL. V trimming: 2 bases; J trimming: 5 bases; junction bases outside the gene matches: 6. This CDR3 spans 15 amino acids. The CDR3 here is CASSQTGTGRETQYF. CDR3 DNA sequence: TGCGCCAGCAGCCAAACAGGGACAGGGAGGGAGACCCAGTACTTC.

The V gene is TRBV19, the J gene TRBJ1-1; D uncertain. From germline, CDR1 is LNHDA and CDR2 SQIVND (reference sequence). The germline V and J ends were trimmed by 3 bases and 1 base, with 6 bases remaining between them. CDR3 length equals 13 residues. CDR3 sequence reads: CASSMFRNTEAFF. The CDR3 DNA reads TGTGCCAGTAGTATGTTCAGGAACACTGAAGCTTTCTTT.